These T cell receptor beta chains were read from a single sample in a study of T cell responses to AZD1222 COVID-19 vaccine. Using immunoSEQ multiplex PCR, the repertoire was profiled, and TCRdb retains in-frame clones only, with some absent. The sample has under 150,000 clones; 85% to 95% are singletons. The sample here was peripheral blood, taken on day 0 of AZD1222 vaccination. The receptors stem from an adult in good health. Each CDR3 is given with its conserved first and last residue. The D gene is left open where the match is weak.

CDR3 length: 13; D gene: NA; V gene: TRBV27; CDR3 protein: CASSLGSGNTIYF
CDR3 length: 17; D gene: NA; V gene: TRBV21-1; CDR3 protein: CASSKEGASDGSYEQYF
CDR3 length: 15; D gene: TRBD1; V gene: TRBV7-9; CDR3 protein: CASSYPDRADQPQHF
CDR3 length: 18; D gene: NA; V gene: TRBV11-2; CDR3 protein: CASSSNLRQLQSDYGYTF
CDR3 length: 11; D gene: NA; V gene: TRBV28; CDR3 protein: CASSLRSGYTF
CDR3 length: 14; D gene: TRBD1; V gene: TRBV28; CDR3 protein: CASSSDRTQETQYF
CDR3 length: 11; D gene: NA; V gene: TRBV20-1; CDR3 protein: CSARYEGPLHF
CDR3 length: 15; D gene: TRBD1; V gene: TRBV5-1; CDR3 protein: CASSLDRGPYNEQFF
CDR3 length: 15; D gene: TRBD1; V gene: TRBV29-1; CDR3 protein: CSARARDRDTGELFF
CDR3 length: 15; D gene: TRBD1; V gene: TRBV7-9; CDR3 protein: CASSPRTGVGTEAFF
CDR3 length: 16; D gene: NA; V gene: TRBV7-2; CDR3 protein: CASSHIPGGGAYEQYF
CDR3 length: 14; D gene: NA; V gene: TRBV4-3; CDR3 protein: CASSQKRQGGEQYF
CDR3 length: 17; D gene: TRBD2; V gene: TRBV10-2; CDR3 protein: CASSRLGRLAGSYEQYF
CDR3 length: 14; D gene: NA; V gene: TRBV6-5; CDR3 protein: CATKTGFANEKLFF
CDR3 length: 15; D gene: NA; V gene: TRBV18; CDR3 protein: CASSPNGGSNNEQFF
CDR3 length: 13; D gene: TRBD1; V gene: TRBV30; CDR3 protein: CACDRGFQETQYF
CDR3 length: 17; D gene: NA; V gene: TRBV4-3; CDR3 protein: CASSQVVGDIRDSPLHF
CDR3 length: 17; D gene: TRBD1; V gene: TRBV10-3; CDR3 protein: CAISSQGESYRNTEAFF
CDR3 length: 14; D gene: TRBD2; V gene: TRBV28; CDR3 protein: CASTPTQAGNEQFF
CDR3 length: 17; D gene: NA; V gene: TRBV4-1; CDR3 protein: CASSQAPGRGDQETQYF
CDR3 length: 14; D gene: TRBD1; V gene: TRBV2; CDR3 protein: CASQGQGRSSPLHF
CDR3 length: 14; D gene: NA; V gene: TRBV9; CDR3 protein: CASSADSFTDTQYF
CDR3 length: 17; D gene: TRBD2; V gene: TRBV7-3; CDR3 protein: CASSTNRLAGLDDEQFF
CDR3 length: 14; D gene: TRBD1; V gene: TRBV25-1; CDR3 protein: CASSGTGFQETQYF
CDR3 length: 11; D gene: NA; V gene: TRBV28; CDR3 protein: CASSLTLRQYF
CDR3 length: 14; D gene: TRBD1; V gene: TRBV18; CDR3 protein: CASSPGTVPYEQYF
CDR3 length: 15; D gene: NA; V gene: TRBV5-4; CDR3 protein: CASSAGRASTDTQYF
CDR3 length: 16; D gene: TRBD2; V gene: TRBV4-3; CDR3 protein: CASSQNPGLAVDEQFF
CDR3 length: 14; D gene: NA; V gene: TRBV6-5; CDR3 protein: CASSYRSGANVLTF
CDR3 length: 15; D gene: NA; V gene: TRBV7-3; CDR3 protein: CASSLSGGLYNEQFF
CDR3 length: 13; D gene: NA; V gene: TRBV15; CDR3 protein: CATSRGGEYEQYF
CDR3 length: 15; D gene: TRBD1; V gene: TRBV4-1; CDR3 protein: CASSQEDRGVSPLHF
CDR3 length: 14; D gene: NA; V gene: TRBV28; CDR3 protein: CASSLLMGKETQYF
CDR3 length: 15; D gene: NA; V gene: TRBV19; CDR3 protein: CASTHTRSSYNEQFF
CDR3 length: 11; D gene: NA; V gene: TRBV6-2/TRBV6-3; CDR3 protein: CASSSADTQYF
CDR3 length: 16; D gene: TRBD1; V gene: TRBV9; CDR3 protein: CASRGTGTDSYNEQFF
CDR3 length: 15; D gene: NA; V gene: TRBV7-8; CDR3 protein: CASSLDFPGNTEAFF
CDR3 length: 13; D gene: NA; V gene: TRBV4-3; CDR3 protein: CASSQELPGELFF
CDR3 length: 17; D gene: TRBD1; V gene: TRBV7-9; CDR3 protein: CASSPLGKQGRYNEQFF
CDR3 length: 14; D gene: TRBD1; V gene: TRBV28; CDR3 protein: CASSYGTGLYEQYF
CDR3 length: 15; D gene: NA; V gene: TRBV9; CDR3 protein: CASSPMGGQIYEQYF
CDR3 length: 14; D gene: TRBD1; V gene: TRBV19; CDR3 protein: CASSPRDRSYEQYF
CDR3 length: 18; D gene: TRBD2; V gene: TRBV7-8; CDR3 protein: CASSLEHQLAGESYEQYF
CDR3 length: 12; D gene: NA; V gene: TRBV30; CDR3 protein: CALIRGTREAFF
CDR3 length: 14; D gene: NA; V gene: TRBV19; CDR3 protein: CATYSGGGTDTQYF
CDR3 length: 16; D gene: NA; V gene: TRBV7-6; CDR3 protein: CASSLALGGGSEKLFF
CDR3 length: 12; D gene: TRBD1; V gene: TRBV2; CDR3 protein: CASRGQSPGYTF
CDR3 length: 17; D gene: TRBD1; V gene: TRBV19; CDR3 protein: CASSMLNGQGVNTEAFF
CDR3 length: 14; D gene: NA; V gene: TRBV12-5; CDR3 protein: CASGLEEVDYGYTF
CDR3 length: 15; D gene: NA; V gene: TRBV10-3; CDR3 protein: CAISEARDPDEKLFF
CDR3 length: 15; D gene: TRBD2; V gene: TRBV7-9; CDR3 protein: CASSYSGSSYNEQFF
CDR3 length: 14; D gene: TRBD1; V gene: TRBV29-1; CDR3 protein: CSVGMGQGAYEQYF
CDR3 length: 13; D gene: TRBD2; V gene: TRBV7-3; CDR3 protein: CASSFSGNNEQFF
CDR3 length: 15; D gene: NA; V gene: TRBV3-1/TRBV3-2; CDR3 protein: CASSQVADGSYGYTF
CDR3 length: 15; D gene: NA; V gene: TRBV6-9; CDR3 protein: CASSSRHSPGYGYTF